One sample yielded the 15 T cell receptor beta chains listed below, sequenced in a study of early T cells in non-severe SARS-CoV-2 infection. Each CDR3 protein is one row after TCRdb ran MiXCR on the 5' RACE reads. The sample has around 58,000 distinct CDR3 sequences; about an eighth are singletons. Sample: whole blood. Every receptor here comes from an adult who was a healthcare worker with PCR-confirmed SARS-CoV-2 infection or an uninfected control (not recorded which).

The V call is TRBV7-2, the J call TRBJ2-7; D is ambiguous. Trimming removed 0 bases at V and 6 bases at J, with 9 bases between. The CDR3 runs 13 residues. Germline-derived CDR1 and CDR2 are SGHTA and FQGNSA. The CDR3 DNA follows: TGTGCCAGCAGCTTAGCTGGAGCACCCGAGCAGTACTTC. It codes for CASSLAGAPEQYF. Full variable domain (outside the CDR3, taken from reference TRBV7-2 and TRBJ2-7): GAGVSQSPSNKVTEKGKDVELRCDPISGHTALYWYRQSLGQGLEFLIYFQGNSAPDKSGLPSDRFSAERTGGSVSTLTIQRTQQEDSAVYLCASSLAGAPEQYFGPGTRLTVT.

This clonotype was seen a few times. This chain uses TRBV6-5 with TRBJ2-1; TRBD1 might be the D (5 bases). The CDR3 consists of 13 residues. V shed 3 bases and J shed 3 bases, with 6 bases lying between them. CDR1 is MNHEY and CDR2 is SVGAGI in the germline V gene. The CDR3 region has the DNA TGTGCCAGCAGTTATGACAGCTACAATGAGCAGTTCTTC. Protein: CASSYDSYNEQFF.

This rearrangement joins TRBV6-5 to TRBJ2-7, with 7 bases identical to TRBD1. V dropped 4 bases and J dropped 1; count of bases not matched to a gene: 10. From germline, CDR1 is MNHEY and CDR2 SVGAGI. The CDR3 sequence is 16 residues long. The CDR3: CASSSQSLTGSYEQYF. CDR3 nucleotides: TGTGCCAGCAGTTCTCAATCCCTGACAGGGTCCTACGAGCAGTACTTC.

This chain uses TRBV6-6 with TRBJ1-1; a possible D gene is TRBD1 (6 bases). Trimming cost V 0 bases and J 1 base, with 9 bases left between them. The CDR3 covers 15 residues. Germline loops: CDR1 MNHNY, CDR2 SVGAGI (reference sequence). CDR3 amino acids: CASSYSQGKNTEAFF. The CDR3 nucleotides read TGTGCCAGCAGTTACTCGCAGGGGAAGAACACTGAAGCTTTCTTT.

The chain has TRBV11-2 and TRBJ1-6; D gene unclear. The V end was cut by 2 bases, the J end by 11 bases, with 10 bases between. CDR3 length: 13 amino acids. Looked up from germline, CDR1 is SGHAT and CDR2 is FQNNGV. DNA of the CDR3: TGTGCCAGCAGCTTAAAGCGGCGGCCACCCCTCCACTTT. Translation: CASSLKRRPPLHF. The complete variable domain, with remaining parts taken from reference TRBV11-2 and TRBJ1-6, reads EAGVAQSPRYKIIEKRQSVAFWCNPISGHATLYWYQQILGQGPKLLIQFQNNGVVDDSQLPKDRFSAERLKGVDSTLKIQPAKLEDSAVYLCASSLKRRPPLHFGNGTRLTVT.

J is TRBJ2-5 and V is TRBV12-3 or TRBV12-4; 10 bases are a match to TRBD2. The ends lost 6 bases at V and 8 bases at J; junction bases unmatched: 12. This CDR3 contains 15 residues. The CDR3 protein is CASSHNRGTSVTQYF. The CDR3 region has the DNA TGTGCCAGCAGCCACAATCGCGGGACTAGCGTTACCCAGTACTTC.

The chain combines TRBV6-2 or TRBV6-3 with TRBJ2-1, with 9 bases lining up with TRBD2. Germline V CDR1 and CDR2: MNHEY, SVGEGT. V was clipped by 3 bases and J by 0 bases; unmatched bases: 0. CDR3 length: 15 amino acids. CDR3 in amino acids: CASSYSGSSYNEQFF. The DNA of the CDR3 is TGTGCCAGCAGTTATAGCGGGAGCTCCTACAATGAGCAGTTCTTC.

This clonotype was seen repeatedly, ten times or more. The gene calls are TRBV28 and TRBJ1-6; unclear D gene. Germline V gene sequence: CDR1 MDHEN, CDR2 SYDVKM. The CDR3 is made up of 15 amino acids. V was cut by 7 bases and J by 5 bases, with 15 bases left in between. The CDR3 here is CASIADGRNNSPLHF. Written as DNA, the CDR3 is TGTGCCAGCATAGCCGACGGACGGAATAATTCACCCCTCCACTTT. Together with reference TRBV28 and TRBJ1-6, the CDR3 gives the full variable domain: DVKVTQSSRYLVKRTGEKVFLECVQDMDHENMFWYRQDPGLGLRLIYFSYDVKMKEKGDIPEGYSVSREKKERFSLILESASTNQTSMYLCASIADGRNNSPLHFGNGTRLTVT.

This clonotype was counted a few times. The chain couples TRBV5-1 to TRBJ1-2; no definite D call. The CDR3 has 14 residues. CDR1 and CDR2 (germline): SGHRS, YFSETQ. Between the trimmed V and J ends, which lost 3 bases and 4 bases, there was a span of 13 bases. The CDR3 region is CASSSGQVGYGYTF. The CDR3 DNA follows: TGCGCCAGCAGCTCTGGGCAGGTTGGCTATGGCTACACCTTC.

This clonotype was observed a few times. The J gene is TRBJ2-1, the V gene TRBV11-2; D assignment may be TRBD1 or TRBD2 (6 bases each). The CDR3 loop spans 14 amino acids. Germline CDR1 and CDR2: SGHAT and FQNNGV. V lost 5 bases to trimming and J lost 7 bases, with 15 bases between them. CDR3 in amino acids: CASSLTGALNEQFF. In DNA form, the CDR3 reads TGTGCCAGCAGCCTGACGGGGGCGTTGAATGAGCAGTTCTTC. The complete variable domain, with remaining parts taken from reference TRBV11-2 and TRBJ2-1, reads EAGVAQSPRYKIIEKRQSVAFWCNPISGHATLYWYQQILGQGPKLLIQFQNNGVVDDSQLPKDRFSAERLKGVDSTLKIQPAKLEDSAVYLCASSLTGALNEQFFGPGTRLTVL.

The sample holds a few counts of this clonotype. The chain uses TRBV2 and TRBJ2-6; D gene ambiguous. The CDR3 loop spans 14 amino acids. CDR1 and CDR2 (germline): SNHLY, FYNNEI. The V gene lost 6 bases and the J gene lost 1 base, with 7 bases spanning the gap. The CDR3 loop reads CASRGGSGANVLTF. The CDR3 DNA reads TGTGCCAGCAGGGGCGGTTCTGGGGCCAACGTCCTGACTTTC.

This clonotype showed up many times. The chain uses TRBV3-1 and TRBJ1-1, with unresolved D. The CDR3 extends over 15 amino acids. Germline-derived CDR1 and CDR2 are LGHDT and YNNKEL (reference sequence). The ends were cut back, 4 bases at V and 5 bases at J, with 17 bases in the middle. CDR3 loop: CASSPLRRGRTEAFF. DNA for the CDR3: TGTGCCAGCAGCCCGCTGAGGAGAGGTAGGACTGAAGCTTTCTTT.

The CDR3 DNA is TGTGCCAGCAGCTTAGGTGTGGGGAGAGTGGCAGCAGATACGCAGTATTTT. This codes for CASSLGVGRVAADTQYF. The chain combines TRBV11-3 with TRBJ2-3; TRBD2 is a possible D gene (5 bases). The CDR3 covers 17 residues. Trimming pared 1 base from V and 4 bases from J, leaving 18 bases between. CDR1 and CDR2 (germline): SGHNT, YENEEA.

This chain uses TRBV20-1 with TRBJ2-1; 9 bases line up with TRBD2. Per germline, CDR1 DFQATT and CDR2 SNEGSKA (reference sequence). The junction had 14 bases not matched to a gene; V was cut back by 5 bases and J by 9 bases. This CDR3 is 15 amino acids long. CDR3 nucleotide sequence: TGCAGTGCTCCTCCCGGGGATAGCGGGAGTACTGAGCAGTTCTTC. Translated, it gives CSAPPGDSGSTEQFF.

This clonotype showed up just a few times. The chain employs TRBV6-1 and TRBJ1-4, with TRBD1 matching 12 bases. This CDR3 spans 14 amino acids. The germline V gene encodes CDR1 MNHNS and CDR2 SASEGT. V lost 6 bases, J lost 8 bases, and 4 bases stayed unmatched. CDR3 coding DNA: TGTGCCAGCAGCCGGGACAGGGGGCGAGAAAAACTGTTTTTT. Protein product: CASSRDRGREKLFF.